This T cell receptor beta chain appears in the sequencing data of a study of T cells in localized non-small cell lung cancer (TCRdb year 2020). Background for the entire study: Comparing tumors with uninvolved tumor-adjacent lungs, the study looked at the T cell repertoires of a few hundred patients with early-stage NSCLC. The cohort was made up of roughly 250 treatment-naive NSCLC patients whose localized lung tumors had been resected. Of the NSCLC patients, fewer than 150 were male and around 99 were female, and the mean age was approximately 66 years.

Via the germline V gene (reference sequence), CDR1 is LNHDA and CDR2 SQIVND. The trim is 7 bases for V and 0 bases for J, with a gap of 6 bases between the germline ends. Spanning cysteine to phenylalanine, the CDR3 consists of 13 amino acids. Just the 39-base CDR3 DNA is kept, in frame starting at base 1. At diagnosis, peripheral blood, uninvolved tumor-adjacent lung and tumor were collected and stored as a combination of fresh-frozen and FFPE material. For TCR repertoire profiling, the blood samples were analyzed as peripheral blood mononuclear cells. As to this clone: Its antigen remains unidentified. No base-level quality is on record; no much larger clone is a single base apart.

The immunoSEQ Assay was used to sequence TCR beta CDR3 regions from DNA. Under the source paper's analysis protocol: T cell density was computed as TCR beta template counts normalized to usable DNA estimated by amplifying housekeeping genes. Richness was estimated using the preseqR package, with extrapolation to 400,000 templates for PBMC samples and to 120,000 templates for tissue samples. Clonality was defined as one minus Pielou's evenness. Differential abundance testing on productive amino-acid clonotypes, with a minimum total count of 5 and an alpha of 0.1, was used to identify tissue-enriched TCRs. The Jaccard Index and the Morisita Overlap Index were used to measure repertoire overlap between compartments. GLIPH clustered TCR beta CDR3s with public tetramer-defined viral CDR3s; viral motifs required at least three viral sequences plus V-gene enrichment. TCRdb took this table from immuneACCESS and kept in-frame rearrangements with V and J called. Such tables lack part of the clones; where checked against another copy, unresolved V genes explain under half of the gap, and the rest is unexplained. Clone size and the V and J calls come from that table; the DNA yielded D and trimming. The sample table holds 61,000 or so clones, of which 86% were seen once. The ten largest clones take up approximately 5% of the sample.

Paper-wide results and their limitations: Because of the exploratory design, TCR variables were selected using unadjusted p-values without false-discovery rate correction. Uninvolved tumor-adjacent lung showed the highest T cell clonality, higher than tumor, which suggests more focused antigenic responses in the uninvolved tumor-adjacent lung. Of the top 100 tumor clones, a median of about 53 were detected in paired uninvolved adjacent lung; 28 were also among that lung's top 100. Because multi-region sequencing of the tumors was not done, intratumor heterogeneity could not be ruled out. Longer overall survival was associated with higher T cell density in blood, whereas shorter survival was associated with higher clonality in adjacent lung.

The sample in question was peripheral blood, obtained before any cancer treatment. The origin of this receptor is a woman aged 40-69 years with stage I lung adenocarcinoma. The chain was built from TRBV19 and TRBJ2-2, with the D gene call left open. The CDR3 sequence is CASTFTNTGELFF. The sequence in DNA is TGTGCCAGTACTTTTACGAACACCGGGGAGCTGTTTTTT.